The 20 T cell receptor beta chains given below trace back to one sample, sequenced in a study of early T cells in non-severe SARS-CoV-2 infection. MiXCR, run by TCRdb on the 5' RACE reads, gives a single entry per CDR3 protein. The data hold under 60,000 distinct CDR3 sequences, with around 6% observed a single time. The specimen was whole blood. The receptors here all came from an adult who was a healthcare worker with PCR-confirmed SARS-CoV-2 infection or an uninfected control (not recorded which).

This clonotype has ten or more counts. The rearrangement joins TRBV14 to TRBJ2-1; TRBD2 is a possible D gene (6 bases). CDR3 length: 16 amino acids. The V gene's germline CDR1 is SGHDN and CDR2 FVKESK. V was pared by 2 bases and J by 3 bases, with 14 bases between. The CDR3 loop reads CASSQRDSGSYNEQFF. CDR3 coding DNA: TGTGCCAGCAGCCAACGGGATTCCGGGAGCTACAATGAGCAGTTCTTC. Using reference TRBV14 and TRBJ2-1 for the parts outside the CDR3, the full variable domain is EAGVTQFPSHSVIEKGQTVTLRCDPISGHDNLYWYRRVMGKEIKFLLHFVKESKQDESGMPNNRFLAERTGGTYSTLKVQPAELEDSGVYFCASSQRDSGSYNEQFFGPGTRLTVL.

This clonotype was seen at least ten times. J is TRBJ2-3 and V is TRBV20-1; 7 bases align to TRBD2. V shed 0 bases and J 9 bases; nucleotides not matched to a gene: 3. Per the germline V gene, CDR1 is DFQATT and CDR2 is SNEGSKA (reference sequence). This CDR3 contains 12 residues. The CDR3 DNA reads TGCAGTGCTAGAGAGACGGGAGGAACGCAGTATTTT. Amino acids: CSARETGGTQYF.

This clonotype has at least ten counts. The rearrangement joins TRBV7-9 to TRBJ1-2; D is possibly TRBD1 (6 bases). The CDR3 is 15 residues long. Trimming cost V 4 bases and J 6 bases, with 18 bases left between them. CDR1 SEHNR and CDR2 FQNEAQ come from the germline V gene (reference sequence). The DNA for the CDR3 is TGTGCCAGCAGCTCACCGGGGGGCCCTTTGGATGGCTACACCTTC. Protein sequence: CASSSPGGPLDGYTF.

This clonotype was found many times. The chain couples TRBV29-1 to TRBJ1-2, with 8 bases identical to TRBD1. CDR1 SQVTM and CDR2 ANQGSEA come from the germline V gene. V gave up 2 bases and J gave up 4 bases; unmatched junction bases: 9. The CDR3 has 15 residues. CDR3 coding DNA: TGCAGCGTTGAACGGACAGGGACTGGGTCCTATGGCTACACCTTC. This sequence encodes CSVERTGTGSYGYTF.

The genes are TRBV24-1 and TRBJ2-1, with D perhaps matching TRBD1 (6 bases). The V end was cut by 0 bases, the J end by 4 bases, with 15 bases between. CDR1 is KGHDR and CDR2 is SFDVKD in the germline V gene. CDR3 length: 17 amino acids. The CDR3: CATSDLQIGQGYNEQFF. The CDR3 nucleotides read TGTGCCACCAGTGATTTGCAAATCGGGCAGGGGTACAATGAGCAGTTCTTC.

Only a few counts were recorded for this clonotype. This chain connects TRBV6-5 to TRBJ2-7; 8 nucleotides line up with TRBD2. From germline, CDR1 is MNHEY and CDR2 SVGAGI. V dropped 4 bases and J dropped 6; count of bases not matched to a gene: 8. The CDR3 length is 14 residues. In DNA, the CDR3 is TGTGCCAGCAGTTGGGGACGGGAGGGCCTCGAGCAGTACTTC. Amino acid sequence: CASSWGREGLEQYF.

The chain has TRBV12-3 or TRBV12-4 and TRBJ2-3, with D perhaps TRBD2 (5 bases). With 6 bases removed from V and 6 bases from J, the gap between germline ends came to 16 bases. This CDR3 is built from 14 residues. CDR3 in DNA: TGTGCCAGCAGATTTGGAGGCTCCGGGGATACGCAGTATTTT. It codes for CASRFGGSGDTQYF.

This clonotype was detected many times. This sequence joins TRBV7-8 and TRBJ2-2; 7 bases are a match to TRBD2. Germline V lookup: CDR1 SGHVS, CDR2 FQNEAQ. The CDR3 consists of 17 residues. V dropped 4 bases and J dropped 7; count of bases not matched to a gene: 15. The CDR3 region is CASSSWLRREMFGELFF. The CDR3 DNA reads as TGTGCCAGCAGCTCATGGTTGCGGCGGGAGATGTTCGGGGAGCTGTTTTTT.

The table lists this clonotype with many counts. This sequence joins TRBV18 and TRBJ1-1, with 7 bases matching TRBD1. Trimming cost V 4 bases and J 6 bases; bases outside gene matches: 11. Germline CDR1 KGHSH, CDR2 LQKENI. The CDR3 extends over 15 amino acids. CDR3 residues: CASSLRGTAGSEAFF. DNA of the CDR3: TGTGCCAGCTCACTCAGAGGGACAGCCGGATCTGAAGCTTTCTTT.

This clonotype was observed a few times. The CDR3 region has the DNA TGTGCCAGCAGGGGGGACTTGAGCTCCTACAATGAGCAGTTCTTC. Protein product: CASRGDLSSYNEQFF. The chain joins TRBV3-1 to TRBJ2-1; the D gene is possibly TRBD2 (6 bases). Trimming took 6 bases from V and 0 from J, leaving 12 bases between them. The germline CDR1 and CDR2 sequences are LGHDT and YNNKEL (reference sequence). The CDR3 totals 15 residues.

This clonotype occurred a few times. This rearrangement joins TRBV11-2 to TRBJ2-5; 8 nucleotides line up with TRBD1. The CDR3 is 15 residues long. Germline V gene data show CDR1 as SGHAT and CDR2 as FQNNGV. V was clipped by 4 bases and J by 2 bases; unmatched bases: 6. CDR3: CASSSIRTGQETQYF. CDR3 bases: TGTGCCAGCAGCTCCATACGGACAGGGCAAGAGACCCAGTACTTC.

The rearrangement joins TRBV5-1 to TRBJ1-1; D remains unclear. V lost 0 bases and J 2 bases, leaving 8 bases between the germline ends. Looked up from germline, CDR1 is SGHRS and CDR2 is YFSETQ. This CDR3 region has 14 residues. CDR3: CASSLGSGNTEAFF. CDR3 DNA sequence: TGCGCCAGCAGCTTGGGGAGCGGTAACACTGAAGCTTTCTTT.

This clonotype has at least ten counts. CDR3 in DNA: TGTGCCAGCAGTGAAATTCGGGGAAACGAGCAGTACTTC. Its translation: CASSEIRGNEQYF. V gene TRBV2 combines with J gene TRBJ2-7; tentatively, D is TRBD2 (5 bases). V lost 2 bases to trimming and J lost 5 bases, with 10 bases between them. The CDR3 has 13 amino acids. Looked up from germline, CDR1 is SNHLY and CDR2 is FYNNEI.

This clonotype was counted ten times or more. V gene TRBV20-1 combines with J gene TRBJ1-2; D ambiguous. Trimming shortened V by 3 bases and J by 7 bases, and 12 bases separated the two germline ends. Per the germline V gene, CDR1 is DFQATT and CDR2 is SNEGSKA (reference sequence). There are 12 residues in the CDR3. CDR3 bases: TGCAGTGCTAGTCGGTGGGGAGGTGGCTACACCTTC. This gives the protein CSASRWGGGYTF.

This clonotype was observed at least ten times. The rearrangement links TRBV7-9 to TRBJ2-4, with a weak D call TRBD1 (6 bases). V gave up 5 bases and J gave up 9 bases, with 29 bases separating them. The CDR3 is made up of 18 amino acids. Germline V CDR1 and CDR2: SEHNR, FQNEAQ (reference sequence). CDR3 amino acids: CASSTPSSARQNRVIQYF. Written as DNA, the CDR3 is TGTGCCAGCAGCACTCCAAGTTCGGCCAGACAGAACAGGGTCATTCAGTACTTC.

Of note for this clonotype: A much bigger clone sits one base away, suggesting this may be a read error. V is TRBV28 and J is TRBJ2-7; 7 nucleotides agree with TRBD1. This CDR3 contains 14 residues. Germline V gives CDR1 MDHEN, CDR2 SYDVKM. As DNA, the CDR3 is TGTGTCAGCTACACCGGGACAGCCTACTACGAGCAGTACTTC. Protein: CVSYTGTAYYEQYF.

In this sample, this clonotype turned up many times. The rearrangement joins TRBV12-5 to TRBJ1-1; weak D call: TRBD1 (5 bases). Deletions cut 2 bases from V and 0 bases from J, with 7 bases between. The CDR3 length is 14 residues. Germline CDR1 reads LGHNT; CDR2 reads FRNRAP. The CDR3 loop reads CASGLTGLNTEAFF. The CDR3 DNA reads as TGTGCTAGTGGTTTGACAGGCTTGAACACTGAAGCTTTCTTT.

This clonotype was seen many times. CDR3 residues: CATRGAGSGNTIYF. The CDR3 DNA reads TGTGCCACCAGAGGGGCAGGGTCAGGAAACACCATATATTTT. The chain couples TRBV15 to TRBJ1-3, with D perhaps matching TRBD1 (5 bases). Germline assignment: CDR1 LNHNV and CDR2 YYDKDF (reference sequence). CDR3 length equals 14 residues. Between the trimmed V and J ends, which lost 6 bases and 4 bases, there was a span of 13 bases.

As regards this clonotype: Since a much larger clone is just one base distant, this may be a read error. The V and J genes are TRBV29-1 and TRBJ2-3, with a possible D match to TRBD2 (7 bases). Germline V gene data show CDR1 as SQVTM and CDR2 as ANQGSEA. CDR3 length: 13 residues. V lost 8 bases to trimming and J lost 5 bases, with 17 bases between them. The CDR3 is CSWGGRNIDTQYF. The CDR3 DNA is TGCAGCTGGGGGGGGCGGAACATAGATACGCAGTATTTT.

The chain's CDR3 is CASSYQTGRSTGELFF. The CDR3 nucleotides are TGCGCCAGCAGCTACCAGACAGGAAGGTCAACCGGGGAGCTGTTTTTT. This sequence joins TRBV5-1 and TRBJ2-2, with D possibly TRBD1 on 6 matching bases. V was pared by 3 bases and J by 5 bases, with 17 bases between. The CDR3 is 16 amino acids. Per the germline V gene, CDR1 is SGHRS and CDR2 is YFSETQ.